Reported below is one T cell receptor beta chain. The sample comes from a study of blood T cell repertoires in COVID-19. Study information: The United States, Italy and Spain provided the acute and convalescent COVID-19 samples. T cells, B-cell-depleted T cells, or PBMCs supplied cDNA or gDNA.

As originally analysed: Amplification from reference gene primers served as the basis for estimated nucleated cell counts. This table comes from immunoSEQ multiplex PCR, and its TCRdb copy is limited to in-frame clones, with some not included. The DNA was the basis for D and trimming; V, J and clone size are from that table. Altogether around 69,000 clones are present, 89% being singletons, with the ten largest covering approximately 5%. The CDR3 sequence is 12 residues long. V lost 7 bases to trimming and J lost 9 bases, with 13 bases between them. Germline CDR1 and CDR2: MNHEY and SVGAGI. The chain couples TRBV6-5 to TRBJ2-1, with unresolved D. Sequences were obtained from peripheral blood. This receptor was obtained from a woman in her fifties or sixties with active COVID-19. The CDR3, as DNA: TGTGCCAGCACATCAAGCCGGAGTGAGCAGTTCTTC. Amino acid sequence: CASTSSRSEQFF.